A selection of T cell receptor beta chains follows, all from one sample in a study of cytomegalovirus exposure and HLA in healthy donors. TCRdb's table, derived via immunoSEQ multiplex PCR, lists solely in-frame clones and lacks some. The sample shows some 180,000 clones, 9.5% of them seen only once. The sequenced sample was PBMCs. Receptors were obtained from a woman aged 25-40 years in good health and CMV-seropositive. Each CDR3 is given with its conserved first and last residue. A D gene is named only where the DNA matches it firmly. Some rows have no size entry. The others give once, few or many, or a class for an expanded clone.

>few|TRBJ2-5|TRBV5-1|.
TGCGCCAGCAGCATCGGGAGCCGGGAGACCCAGTACTTC
CASSIGSRETQYF
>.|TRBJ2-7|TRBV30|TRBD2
TGTGCCTGGACTAGCGGACTTTACGAGCAGTACTTC
CAWTSGLYEQYF
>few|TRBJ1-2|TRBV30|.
TGTGCCTCTAAGACAGGCTCGGCCAGCTACACCTTC
CASKTGSASYTF
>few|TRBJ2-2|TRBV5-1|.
TGCGCCAGCAGCCCATTAGCGAACACCGGGGAGCTGTTTTTT
CASSPLANTGELFF
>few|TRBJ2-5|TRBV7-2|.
TGTGCCAGCAGCTTTACTAGGTTAGAGACCCAGTACTTC
CASSFTRLETQYF
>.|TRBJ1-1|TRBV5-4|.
TGTGCCTTTCAGAGGCGGACTGAAGCTTTCTTT
CAFQRRTEAFF
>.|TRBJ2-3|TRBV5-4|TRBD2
TGTGCCAGCAGCTTGAGGGCGGGAGGTATTGTGGATACGCAGTATTTT
CASSLRAGGIVDTQYF
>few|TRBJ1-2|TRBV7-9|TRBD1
TGTGCCAGCAGCTTATCGACAGGGGAGGTGAACTATGGCTACACCTTC
CASSLSTGEVNYGYTF
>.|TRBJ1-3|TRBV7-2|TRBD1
TGTGCCAGCAGCCCCCAGACAGGGGCTGGAAACACCATATATTTT
CASSPQTGAGNTIYF
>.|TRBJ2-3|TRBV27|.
TGTGCCAGCAGTCTCACAGGGTCCAGCACAGATACGCAGTATTTT
CASSLTGSSTDTQYF
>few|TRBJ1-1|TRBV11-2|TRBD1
TGTGCCAGCAGCCCGGACAGGGGGACTGAAGCTTTCTTT
CASSPDRGTEAFF
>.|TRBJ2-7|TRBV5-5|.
TGTGCCAGCAGCTTGGATAGCGGCTACTCCTACGAGCAGTACTTC
CASSLDSGYSYEQYF
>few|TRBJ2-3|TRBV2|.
TGTGCCAGCAGCCGGGAGAGCACAGATACGCAGTATTTT
CASSRESTDTQYF
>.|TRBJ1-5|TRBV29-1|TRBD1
TGCAGCGTACTAGGACAGGGCAATCAGCCCCAGCATTTT
CSVLGQGNQPQHF
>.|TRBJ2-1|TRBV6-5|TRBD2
TGTGCCAGCCGGGGCGGGAGGGCCTACAATGAGCAGTTCTTC
CASRGGRAYNEQFF
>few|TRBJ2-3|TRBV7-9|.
TGTGCCAGCAGCTTATTAGAGCGGACTAGCACAGATACGCAGTATTTT
CASSLLERTSTDTQYF
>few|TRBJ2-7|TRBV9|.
TGTGCCAGCAGCGAAAGCTCGGGGTTCTCCTACGAGCAGTACTTC
CASSESSGFSYEQYF
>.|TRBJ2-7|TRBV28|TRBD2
TGTGCCAGCAGTTTCGGGACTAGCGTCGCCGAGCAGTACTTC
CASSFGTSVAEQYF
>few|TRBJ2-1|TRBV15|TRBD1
TGTGCCACCAGCAGAGTAGGACAGGGGGTCCACAATGAGCAGTTCTTC
CATSRVGQGVHNEQFF
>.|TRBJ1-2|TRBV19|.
TGTGCCAGCTGCCGGGGGTTGCAAGGCTATGGCTACACCTTC
CASCRGLQGYGYTF
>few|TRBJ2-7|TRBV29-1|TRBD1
TGCAGCGTTGATCTGGACAGGGGGCTGGGCGAGCAGTACTTC
CSVDLDRGLGEQYF
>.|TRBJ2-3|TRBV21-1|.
TGTGCCAGCAGCCTGGGGGGGGGCAATAGCGGGGTTAGCACAGATACGCAGTATTTT
CASSLGGGNSGVSTDTQYF
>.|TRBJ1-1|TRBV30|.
TGTGCCTGGAGTGAGGCAGGCCACACTGAAGCTTTCTTT
CAWSEAGHTEAFF
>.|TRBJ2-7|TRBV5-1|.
TGCGCCAGCAGCTTGGCTCAACAAACCGGGTACGAGCAGTACTTC
CASSLAQQTGYEQYF
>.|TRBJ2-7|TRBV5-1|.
TGCGCCAGCAGCCCCCGCCTCGGCAGGGTTGGTGACGAGCAGTACTTC
CASSPRLGRVGDEQYF
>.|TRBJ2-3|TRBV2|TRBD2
TGTGCCAGCAGTCGGACTAGCGGGTGGTATGAGACAGATACGCAGTATTTT
CASSRTSGWYETDTQYF
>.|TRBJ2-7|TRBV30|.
TGTGCCTGGATCCTCCCCGGGGAGACTTACGAGCAGTACTTC
CAWILPGETYEQYF
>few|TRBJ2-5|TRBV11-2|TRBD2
TGTGCCAGCAGCCCAGCGGGAGGGCGAGAGACCCAGTACTTC
CASSPAGGRETQYF
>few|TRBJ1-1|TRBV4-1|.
TGCGCCAGCAGCCCCAGGCAGGACAGCACTGAAGCTTTCTTT
CASSPRQDSTEAFF
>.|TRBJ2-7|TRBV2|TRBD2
TGTGCCATTACATCACCGGGACTAGGGGTCTACGAGCAGTACTTC
CAITSPGLGVYEQYF
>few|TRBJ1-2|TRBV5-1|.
TGCGCCAGCAGCTTGGCAGGGTTAGATAACTATGGCTACACCTTC
CASSLAGLDNYGYTF
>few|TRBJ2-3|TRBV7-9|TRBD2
TGTGCCAGCAGCTCGCGACTAGCGCAATGGGGGGATACGCAGTATTTT
CASSSRLAQWGDTQYF
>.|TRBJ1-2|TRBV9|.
TGTGCCAGCAGCCGACTACAGGGCCTAACCCACTATGGCTACACCTTC
CASSRLQGLTHYGYTF
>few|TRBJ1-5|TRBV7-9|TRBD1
TGTGCCAGCAGCCCCGGGACAGGGGCCCAGCCCCAGCATTTT
CASSPGTGAQPQHF
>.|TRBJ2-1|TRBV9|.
TGTGCCAGCAGCGTAGATGGGGGCGCCTACAATGAGCAGTTCTTC
CASSVDGGAYNEQFF
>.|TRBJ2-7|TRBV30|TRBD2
TGTGCCTGGAGCGGGACTAGCGGGATATACGAGCAGTACTTC
CAWSGTSGIYEQYF
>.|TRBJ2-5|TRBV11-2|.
TGTGCCAGCAGCTTAGAGCGGACCCAGTACTTC
CASSLERTQYF
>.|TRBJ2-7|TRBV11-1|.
TGTGCCAGCAGCGCAACAGGGACGGGCTCCTACGAGCAGTACTTC
CASSATGTGSYEQYF
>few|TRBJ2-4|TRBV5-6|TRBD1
TGTGCCAGCAGGATACAGGGGGCCAAAAACATTCAGTACTTC
CASRIQGAKNIQYF
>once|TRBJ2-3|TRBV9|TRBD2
TGTGCCAGCAGCCCGCTTTTCGCGGGAGGGCCCTCACCCACAGATACGCAGTATTTT
CASSPLFAGGPSPTDTQYF
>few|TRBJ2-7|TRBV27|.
TGTGCCAGCAGTTTGGGGGGGCGATACGAGCAGTACTTC
CASSLGGRYEQYF
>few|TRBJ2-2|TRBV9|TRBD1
TGTGCCAGCAGCGCAGGGGGCTGGAACACCGGGGAGCTGTTTTTT
CASSAGGWNTGELFF
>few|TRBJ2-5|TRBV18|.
TGTGCCAGCTCACCACGCGACCAAGAGACCCAGTACTTC
CASSPRDQETQYF
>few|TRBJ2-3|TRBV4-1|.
TGCGCCAGCAGTCGGTTGCGCACAGATACGCAGTATTTT
CASSRLRTDTQYF
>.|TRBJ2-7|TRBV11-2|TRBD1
TGTGCCAGCAGCCACTCCGGGACAGGGACCTACGAGCAGTACTTC
CASSHSGTGTYEQYF
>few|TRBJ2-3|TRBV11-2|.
TGTGCCAGCAGCCCTAAAGACAGACCAGATACGCAGTATTTT
CASSPKDRPDTQYF
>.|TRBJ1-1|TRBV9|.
TGTGCCAGCAGCGTAGACAGGGTGGAAATGAACACTGAAGCTTTCTTT
CASSVDRVEMNTEAFF
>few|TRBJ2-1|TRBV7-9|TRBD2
TGTGCCAGCAGACCGACTAGCGGGATTGGGTTCTTC
CASRPTSGIGFF